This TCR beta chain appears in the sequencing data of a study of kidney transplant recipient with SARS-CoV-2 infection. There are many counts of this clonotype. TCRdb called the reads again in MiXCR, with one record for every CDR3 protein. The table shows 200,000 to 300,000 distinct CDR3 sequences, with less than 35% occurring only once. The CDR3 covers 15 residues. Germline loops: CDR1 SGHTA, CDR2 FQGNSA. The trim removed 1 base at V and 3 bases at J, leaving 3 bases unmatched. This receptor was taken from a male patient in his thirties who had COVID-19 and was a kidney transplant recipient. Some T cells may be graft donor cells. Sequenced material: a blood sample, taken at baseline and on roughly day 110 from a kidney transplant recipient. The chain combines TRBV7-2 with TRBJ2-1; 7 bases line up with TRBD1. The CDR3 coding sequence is TGTGCCAGCAGCTTAGGGACAGGCCTCTACAATGAGCAGTTCTTC. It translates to CASSLGTGLYNEQFF.